The rows below give T cell receptor beta chains drawn from one sample of a study of Graves' ophthalmopathy and Graves' hyperthyroidism. From the multiplex PCR reads, TCRdb called clonotypes with MiXCR, one entry per CDR3 protein. This table has about 740,000 distinct CDR3 sequences, 35% to 50% appearing once. Sequencing used peripheral blood. These receptors all come from an adult man with Graves' ophthalmopathy. Both conserved end residues are trimmed from each CDR3.

TRBV15 ATSRVRRDRENYGYT
TRBV7-9 ASSVHGNHEQY
TRBV10-3 AINIQGNTIY
TRBV7-9 ASSQGSATYEQY
TRBV7-8 ASSLVGTLGRTGLSPGANVLT
TRBV29-1 SVQTGGLYLTQY
TRBV10-3 ASKVARNTEAF
TRBV5-1 ASSLGEGGYEQY
TRBV6-6 ASWSPRTGNTEAF
TRBV7-9 ASSPGQGLAF
TRBV12-3/TRBV12-4 ASSDGQGGDTVY
TRBV10-3 AIRTDRGETIY
TRBV20-1 SASPRGTSGYGYT
TRBV5-1 ASSLDPSRDAEQY
TRBV6-5 ASSYSGGLEETQY
TRBV12-3/TRBV12-4 ASSHRLQGARASGYT
TRBV2 ASSGSSGTPG
TRBV5-4 ASSLRGGGGMSPLH
TRBV7-3 ASSLFPENTGELF
TRBV15 ATSRAGTGQEQY
TRBV12-3/TRBV12-4 ASTSGVLNYGYT
TRBV5-4 ASSIETGPDEQY
TRBV10-3 ASAGQGPKLF
TRBV15 ATSRGSRLNYGYT
TRBV19 ASSITDYGYT
TRBV5-4 ASSGPVDGYT
TRBV20-1 SARPLGTRTDTQY
TRBV29-1 SVETRGRDNEQF
TRBV6-1 ASSYSSQNSPLH
TRBV20-1 SAQDRGAYEQY
TRBV7-9 AWSVPWTSGQETQY
TRBV7-9 ASSIAGGRETQY
TRBV14 ASSPNRASFYEQY
TRBV9 ASSRARDTIY
TRBV29-1 STGQTPFQETQY
TRBV19 ASSISGGSETQY
TRBV6-1 ASSQDLGREKLF
TRBV2 ASSETGANVLT
TRBV10-3 AISLTGSSYEQY
TRBV7-9 ASSDGGYQAF
TRBV19 ASSIPGSSGNTIY
TRBV29-1 SVEQFQETQY
TRBV7-9 ASSQVRSQPQH
TRBV15 ATSRDGLADANTGELF
TRBV20-1 SAKRGALKYNEQF
TRBV2 ASSGLASGRGEQY
TRBV5-8 ASSLGDSIGYT
TRBV5-4 ASSQDIQGRNGYT